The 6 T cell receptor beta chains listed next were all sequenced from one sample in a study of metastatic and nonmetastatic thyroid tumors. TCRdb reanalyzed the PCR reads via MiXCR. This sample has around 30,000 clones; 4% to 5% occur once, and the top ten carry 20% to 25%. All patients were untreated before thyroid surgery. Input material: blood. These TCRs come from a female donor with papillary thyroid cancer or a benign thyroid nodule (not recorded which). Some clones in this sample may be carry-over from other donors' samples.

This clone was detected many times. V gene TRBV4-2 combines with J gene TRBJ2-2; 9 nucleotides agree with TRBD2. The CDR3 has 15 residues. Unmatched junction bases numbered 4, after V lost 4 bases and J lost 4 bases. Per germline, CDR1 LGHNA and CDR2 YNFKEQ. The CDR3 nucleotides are TGTGCCAGCAGCCCGGGGCGGGAGGGCACCGGGGAGCTGTTTTTT. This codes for CASSPGREGTGELFF.

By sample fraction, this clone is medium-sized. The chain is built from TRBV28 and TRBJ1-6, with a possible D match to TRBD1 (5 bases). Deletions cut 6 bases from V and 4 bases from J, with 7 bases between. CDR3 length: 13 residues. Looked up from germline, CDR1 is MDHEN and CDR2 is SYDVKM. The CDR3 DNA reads TGTGCCAGCAGGTACAGGTATAATTCACCCCTCCACTTT. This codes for CASRYRYNSPLHF.

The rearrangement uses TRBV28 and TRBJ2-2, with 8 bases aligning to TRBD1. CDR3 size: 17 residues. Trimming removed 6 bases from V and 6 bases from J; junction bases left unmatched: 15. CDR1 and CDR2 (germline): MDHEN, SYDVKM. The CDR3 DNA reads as TGTGCCAGCAGGCCCGGGTCAGGGGTGACAGGGGCCGGGGAGCTGTTTTTT. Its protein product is CASRPGSGVTGAGELFF.

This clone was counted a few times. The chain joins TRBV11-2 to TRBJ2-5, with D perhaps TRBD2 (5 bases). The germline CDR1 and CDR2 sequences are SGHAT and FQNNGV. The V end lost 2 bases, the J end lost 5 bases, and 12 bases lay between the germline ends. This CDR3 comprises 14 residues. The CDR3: CASSLTRRGETQYF. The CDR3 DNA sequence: TGTGCCAGCAGCTTAACTAGGCGAGGGGAGACCCAGTACTTC.

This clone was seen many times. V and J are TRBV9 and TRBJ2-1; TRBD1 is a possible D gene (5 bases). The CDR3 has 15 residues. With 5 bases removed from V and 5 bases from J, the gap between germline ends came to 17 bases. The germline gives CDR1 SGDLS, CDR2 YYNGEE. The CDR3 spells CASSTGGFVNNEQFF. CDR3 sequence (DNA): TGTGCCAGCAGTACAGGTGGGTTCGTTAACAATGAGCAGTTCTTC.

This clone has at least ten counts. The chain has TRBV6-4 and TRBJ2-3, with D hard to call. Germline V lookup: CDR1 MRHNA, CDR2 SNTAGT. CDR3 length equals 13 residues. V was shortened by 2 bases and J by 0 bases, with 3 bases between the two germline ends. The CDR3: CASSDGSTDTQYF. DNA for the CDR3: TGTGCCAGCAGTGACGGGAGCACAGATACGCAGTATTTT.